These 8 T cell receptor beta chains were all obtained from the same sample, sequenced in a study of CD8+ T cells in alopecia areata. Isolated RNA was reverse transcribed into cDNA used as the sequencing template. Clones were sequenced by immunoSEQ multiplex PCR, and TCRdb holds only the in-frame ones, with some missing. The repertoire has around 100,000 clones, roughly 47% of them found once; the top ten carry less than 20%. The treatment was: oral pan-JAK inhibitor, 5-10 mg twice daily. Sequencing was performed on CD8+ T cells sorted from blood, taken at week 24, from a patient treated with tofacitinib. These receptors were collected from a human donor with alopecia areata.

V is TRBV29-1 and J is TRBJ1-2; weak D call: TRBD1 (6 bases). Trimming took 6 bases from V and 2 from J, leaving 16 bases between them. Germline V gene data show CDR1 as SQVTM and CDR2 as ANQGSEA. The CDR3 sequence is 14 residues long. DNA of the CDR3: TGCAGCGTGGAAACCAGTAGGGGGAACTATGGCTACACCTTC. Encoded protein: CSVETSRGNYGYTF.

The rearrangement joins TRBV25-1 to TRBJ2-7; 8 nucleotides align to TRBD1. V shed 5 bases and J 6 bases; nucleotides not matched to a gene: 15. Germline values: CDR1 MGHDK, CDR2 SYGVNS. The CDR3 has 16 amino acids. CDR3 region: CASSHAYGQGRSEQYF. CDR3 nucleotide sequence: TGTGCCAGCAGTCACGCTTACGGACAGGGTAGGAGCGAGCAGTACTTC.

The chain links TRBV7-3 to TRBJ2-3, with TRBD1 matching 10 bases. The CDR3 length is 15 residues. J lost 0 bases, V lost 6 bases, and 3 bases had no gene match. Germline assignment: CDR1 SGHTA and CDR2 FQGTGA. CDR3 in DNA: TGTGCCAGCAGTTCGGACAGGGGGAGCACAGATACGCAGTATTTT. It specifies CASSSDRGSTDTQYF.

J is TRBJ2-7 and V is TRBV7-2, with D perhaps TRBD1 (6 bases). V lost 4 bases, J lost 7 bases, and 23 bases lay in between. Germline lookup yields CDR1 SGHTA and CDR2 FQGNSA. The CDR3 runs 16 residues. The CDR3 DNA reads TGTGCCAGCAGCTATCTCAGACAGGATGGAGTTCGTGAGCAGTACTTC. Its translation is CASSYLRQDGVREQYF.

The chain carries TRBV6-1 and TRBJ2-5, with no clear D. The V gene's germline CDR1 is MNHNS and CDR2 SASEGT. V was cut by 0 bases and J by 2 bases, with 10 bases left in between. The CDR3 runs to 15 residues. Here the CDR3 reads CASSEAGLQQETQYF. The CDR3 region has the DNA TGTGCCAGCAGTGAAGCTGGCCTGCAGCAAGAGACCCAGTACTTC.

This clone was detected a few times. The rearrangement uses TRBV9 and TRBJ2-7; either TRBD1 or TRBD2 may fit D (7 bases each). Germline loops: CDR1 SGDLS, CDR2 YYNGEE. V was clipped by 3 bases and J by 2 bases, with 18 bases between them. The length of the CDR3 is 16 residues. The CDR3 sequence: CASSAEGGTATYEQYF. CDR3 DNA sequence: TGTGCCAGCAGCGCAGAGGGAGGGACAGCAACCTACGAGCAGTACTTC.

This clone was seen a few times. The chain joins TRBV13 to TRBJ1-1, with a weak D call TRBD1 (6 bases). CDR1 and CDR2 (germline): PRHDT, FYEKMQ (reference sequence). V gave up 0 bases and J gave up 1 base, with 9 bases separating them. The CDR3 contains 15 residues. This CDR3 reads CASSLGPTGNTEAFF. The CDR3 nucleotides are TGTGCCAGCAGCTTAGGGCCGACAGGGAACACTGAAGCTTTCTTT. Filled out from reference TRBV13 and TRBJ1-1, the complete variable domain reads AAGVIQSPRHLIKEKRETATLKCYPIPRHDTVYWYQQGPGQDPQFLISFYEKMQSDKGSIPDRFSAQQFSDYHSELNMSSLELGDSALYFCASSLGPTGNTEAFFGQGTRLTVV.

The chain uses TRBV5-1 and TRBJ2-2; 7 bases align to TRBD2. Trimming removed 4 bases from V and 1 base from J; junction bases left unmatched: 7. The germline gives CDR1 SGHRS, CDR2 YFSETQ. The CDR3 consists of 16 residues. CDR3 in DNA: TGCGCCAGCAGCCCCGTGGCGGGAGAGAACACCGGGGAGCTGTTTTTT. Its translation is CASSPVAGENTGELFF.